These 26 T cell receptor beta chains came from one sample sequenced in a study of T cells in localized non-small cell lung cancer. Method: immunoSEQ multiplex PCR; TCRdb's copy keeps in-frame clones and lacks some. The table has 15,000 to 20,000 clones, around 79% seen once. The specimen comprised peripheral blood, sampled before any cancer treatment. The receptors shown here come from a male donor older than 55 with stage I lung adenocarcinoma.

This chain uses TRBV13 with TRBJ1-6; D is ambiguous. The CDR3 has 17 residues. The germline gives CDR1 PRHDT, CDR2 FYEKMQ (reference sequence). The V and J ends lost 2 bases and 2 bases respectively, with 13 bases between them. CDR3 residues: CASSLRQRSTYNSPLHF. DNA for the CDR3: TGTGCCAGCAGCTTACGCCAGCGCTCAACCTATAATTCACCCCTCCACTTT.

The chain recombines TRBV6-6 with TRBJ1-5; possibly TRBD1 for D (5 bases). Trimming cost V 0 bases and J 5 bases, with 11 bases left between them. Per the germline V gene, CDR1 is MNHNY and CDR2 is SVGAGI (reference sequence). The CDR3 sequence is 15 residues long. The CDR3 nucleotides read TGTGCCAGCAGTTACTCTACGGGGGTAGATCAGCCCCAGCATTTT. Its translation: CASSYSTGVDQPQHF.

This chain uses TRBV7-9 with TRBJ2-1, with TRBD2 matching over 7 bases. The ends lost 7 bases at V and 8 bases at J; junction bases unmatched: 5. The CDR3 is made up of 12 amino acids. Germline loops: CDR1 SEHNR, CDR2 FQNEAQ (reference sequence). The CDR3 DNA is TGTGCCAGCAAGCGGGACTCGCATGAGCAGTTCTTC. As protein: CASKRDSHEQFF.

This clone was found a few times. The rearrangement links TRBV7-8 to TRBJ1-2; 8 bases are shared with TRBD1. The germline CDR1 and CDR2 sequences are SGHVS and FQNEAQ. Trimming took 5 bases from V and 8 from J; bases not matched to a gene: 13. The CDR3 spans 15 residues. The CDR3 nucleotides are TGTGCCAGCAGCCCTCGGGGCCCAGGGGGCGGGGGCTACACCTTC. It encodes CASSPRGPGGGGYTF.

The J gene is TRBJ2-2, the V gene TRBV16; a possible D gene is TRBD1 (6 bases). This CDR3 contains 17 residues. V was clipped by 1 base and J by 4 bases, with 16 bases between them. The germline CDR1 and CDR2 sequences are KGHSY and FQNENV. The CDR3 protein is CASSQLGGATGTGELFF. The CDR3 nucleotides read TGTGCCAGCAGCCAATTAGGGGGAGCGACGGGCACCGGGGAGCTGTTTTTT.

Points on this clone: The junction and the germline gene differ at one end; a read error may be behind it. The CDR3 DNA follows: TGTGCTAGCAGCCGAGGACAAACCCAAGAGACCCAGTACTTC. This translates into CASSRGQTQETQYF. V usage is TRBV7-7 and J usage is TRBJ2-5; TRBD1 might be the D (5 bases). Germline loops: CDR1 SSHAT, CDR2 FNYEAQ (reference sequence). The CDR3 runs 14 residues.

This clone was recorded only once. The chain has TRBV19 and TRBJ2-1; no firm D call. The CDR3 spans 12 residues. Between the trimmed V and J ends, which lost 7 bases and 8 bases, there was a span of 12 bases. Germline V gives CDR1 LNHDA, CDR2 SQIVND (reference sequence). CDR3 region: CASTATGDEQFF. The CDR3 nucleotides are TGTGCCAGTACCGCGACCGGTGATGAGCAGTTCTTC.

The genes are TRBV15 and TRBJ2-5; no clear D. Trimming cost V 0 bases and J 5 bases, with 7 bases left between them. The CDR3 sequence is 13 residues long. CDR1 is LNHNV and CDR2 is YYDKDF in the germline V gene (reference sequence). This CDR3 is CATSRDGRETQYF. The CDR3 coding sequence is TGTGCCACCAGCAGAGATGGGCGGGAGACCCAGTACTTC.

The chain links TRBV5-6 to TRBJ2-6, with unresolved D. CDR3 length: 15 residues. Per the germline V gene, CDR1 is SGHDT and CDR2 is YYEEEE. The V and J ends lost 1 base and 4 bases respectively, with 9 bases between them. The CDR3 is CASSLPGAGANVLTF. In nucleotides, the CDR3 is TGTGCCAGCAGCTTGCCGGGTGCCGGGGCCAACGTCCTGACTTTC. The complete variable domain, with remaining parts taken from reference TRBV5-6 and TRBJ2-6, reads DAGVTQSPTHLIKTRGQQVTLRCSPKSGHDTVSWYQQALGQGPQFIFQYYEEEERQRGNFPDRFSGHQFPNYSSELNVNALLLGDSALYLCASSLPGAGANVLTFGAGSRLTVL.

This clone was found once. V is TRBV5-1 and J is TRBJ1-2; D not resolved. The germline V and J ends were trimmed by 0 bases and 6 bases, with 12 bases remaining between them. Germline V gives CDR1 SGHRS, CDR2 YFSETQ. The length of the CDR3 is 14 residues. CDR3 residues: CASSLAPGSDGYTF. The DNA for the CDR3 is TGCGCCAGCAGCTTGGCACCTGGTAGCGATGGCTACACCTTC.

Here the CDR3 reads CSVEEGYTF. CDR3 coding DNA: TGCAGCGTTGAGGAGGGCTACACCTTC. The V and J genes are TRBV29-1 and TRBJ1-2; no clear D gene. Germline-derived CDR1 and CDR2 are SQVTM and ANQGSEA. Trimming cost V 3 bases and J 8 bases, with 4 bases left between them. The CDR3 has 9 residues.

This sequence joins TRBV4-1 and TRBJ1-4, with 7 nucleotides matching TRBD1. CDR3 length: 16 amino acids. V lost 1 base and J lost 3; bases outside the gene matches: 5. Germline CDR1 reads MGHRA; CDR2 reads YSYEKL. The CDR3 nucleotides are TGCGCCAGCAGCCAAGCCGACAGGGTGTCTAATGAAAAACTGTTTTTT. The encoded protein is CASSQADRVSNEKLFF.

This chain joins TRBV30 and TRBJ2-7; possible D gene TRBD1, 5 bases. V gave up 8 bases and J gave up 3 bases, with 14 bases separating them. The V gene's germline CDR1 is GTSNPN and CDR2 SVGIG (reference sequence). There are 12 residues in the CDR3. CDR3 loop: CARSLGDYEQYF. The DNA for the CDR3 is TGTGCCCGCAGTCTAGGGGACTACGAGCAGTACTTC.

The chain employs TRBV7-8 and TRBJ2-3; a weak D match, TRBD2 (6 bases). In germline, CDR1 is SGHVS, CDR2 FQNEAQ. The CDR3 runs to 14 residues. V dropped 5 bases and J dropped 9 bases, with 18 bases sitting between them. The CDR3 DNA follows: TGTGCCAGCAGCATCCAATCTTCTAGCGACACGCAGTATTTT. Translation: CASSIQSSSDTQYF.

The genes are TRBV6-1 and TRBJ2-7; the match to TRBD2 covers 10 bases. Germline V CDR1 and CDR2: MNHNS, SASEGT. CDR3 length: 13 amino acids. The V gene end was trimmed by 5 bases and the J gene end by 3 bases; junction bases not matched to a gene: 1. The CDR3 DNA reads as TGTGCCAGCAGTCCTAGCGGGAGCTACGAGCAGTACTTC. Its protein product is CASSPSGSYEQYF.

This clone has just one count. This chain joins TRBV6-4 and TRBJ2-5; 7 bases fit TRBD1. The end of the DNA fits TRBJ2-7 better, so the J call may be wrong. This CDR3 is 15 amino acids long. Germline CDR1 and CDR2: MRHNA and SNTAGT. The CDR3 sequence: CASSRTGRLSYEQYF. CDR3 nucleotide sequence: TGTGCCAGCAGTCGGACAGGACGCCTCTCCTACGAGCAGTACTTC.

The chain has TRBV21-1 and TRBJ2-2; the table's D call TRBD1 went unverified against the DNA. TRBV21-1 is a pseudogene locus. The length of the CDR3 is 15 residues. CDR3 residues: CASSLGQGNTGELFF. CDR3 bases: TGTGCCAGCAGCTTAGGACAGGGGAACACCGGGGAGCTGTTTTTT.

V usage is TRBV27 and J usage is TRBJ2-7; 7 bases agree with TRBD1. CDR3 length equals 15 residues. With 6 bases clipped from V and 6 bases from J, the junction kept 14 bases outside the gene matches. Germline values: CDR1 MNHEY, CDR2 SMNVEV (reference sequence). The CDR3 loop reads CASRLGGASSGEQYF. Written as DNA, the CDR3 is TGTGCCAGCAGGCTAGGGGGCGCTTCGTCGGGCGAGCAGTACTTC.

This clone occurred a few times. This chain links TRBV13 with TRBJ1-5, with 9 bases that match TRBD1. Per the germline V gene, CDR1 is PRHDT and CDR2 is FYEKMQ (reference sequence). J gave up 6 bases and V 0 bases, and 9 bases lay outside the gene matches. This CDR3 is built from 17 residues. The CDR3 coding sequence is TGTGCCAGCAGCTTAGGCCTGACAGGGGGTGGGGGTCAGCCCCAGCATTTT. Translated: CASSLGLTGGGGQPQHF.

The chain recombines TRBV5-5 with TRBJ1-5, with D possibly TRBD1 on 5 matching bases. The germline V and J ends were trimmed by 1 base and 6 bases, with 8 bases remaining between them. Germline values: CDR1 SGHKS, CDR2 YYEKEE (reference sequence). The CDR3 extends over 13 amino acids. The CDR3 DNA reads as TGTGCCAGCAGCTTGCAGGGTCCTCAGCCCCAGCATTTT. It is translated as CASSLQGPQPQHF.

This clone was seen more than once but under ten times. The chain is built from TRBV5-5 and TRBJ2-5; 7 nucleotides match TRBD1. V gave up 4 bases and J gave up 4 bases; unmatched junction bases: 4. The CDR3 has 13 residues. The germline V gene encodes CDR1 SGHKS and CDR2 YYEKEE (reference sequence). In nucleotides, the CDR3 is TGTGCCAGCAGCATCCGGGACAGAGAGACCCAGTACTTC. Its protein product is CASSIRDRETQYF. Filled out from reference TRBV5-5 and TRBJ2-5, the complete variable domain reads DAGVTQSPTHLIKTRGQQVTLRCSPISGHKSVSWYQQVLGQGPQFIFQYYEKEERGRGNFPDRFSARQFPNYSSELNVNALLLGDSALYLCASSIRDRETQYFGPGTRLLVL.

The rearrangement joins TRBV11-1 to TRBJ1-1, with D possibly matching TRBD1 (6 bases). Per germline, CDR1 SGHAT and CDR2 FQDESV (reference sequence). Trimming removed 5 bases at V and 7 bases at J, with 17 bases between. The CDR3 consists of 14 residues. CDR3 sequence: CASSPRGGNYEAFF. The CDR3 DNA follows: TGTGCCAGCAGCCCTAGGGGGGGTAACTATGAAGCTTTCTTT.

The chain uses TRBV2 and TRBJ2-7, with 8 bases that match TRBD2. The germline CDR1 and CDR2 sequences are SNHLY and FYNNEI. The CDR3 contains 14 residues. Losses at the gene ends were 4 bases for V and 2 bases for J; bases not matched to a gene: 4. The DNA of the CDR3 is TGTGCCAGCAGTGTAGCGGGGTCGACCTACGAGCAGTACTTC. Translating it yields CASSVAGSTYEQYF.

DNA of the CDR3: TGCGCCAGCAGCGAAGGGCCAGGCGGCCTAACAAACCCCTACGAGCAGTACTTC. It yields the protein CASSEGPGGLTNPYEQYF. The chain employs TRBV4-1 and TRBJ2-7; D is uncertain. The germline CDR1 and CDR2 sequences are MGHRA and YSYEKL. CDR3 length: 18 amino acids. The V gene lost 5 bases and the J gene lost 2 bases, with 25 bases spanning the gap.

The chain employs TRBV27 and TRBJ2-2, with 8 positions matching TRBD2. J gave up 7 bases and V 7 bases, and 11 bases lay outside the gene matches. The CDR3 covers 15 residues. The germline CDR1 and CDR2 sequences are MNHEY and SMNVEV (reference sequence). In DNA, the CDR3 is TGTGCCAGCACTGACGGGAGGGCCTCGTTCGGGGAGCTGTTTTTT. Translation gives CASTDGRASFGELFF.

This clone appeared a few times. The chain combines TRBV7-6 with TRBJ1-1, with a possible D match to TRBD1 (6 bases). Trimming removed 7 bases at V and 9 bases at J, with 33 bases between. The length of the CDR3 is 18 residues. Germline lookup yields CDR1 SGHVS and CDR2 FNYEAQ. DNA of the CDR3: TGTGCCAGCAATTCGTTCGAGACAGGCTCGACTTCGGGCGAACAAGCTTTCTTT. It is translated as CASNSFETGSTSGEQAFF.